These T cell receptor beta chains were read from a single sample in a study of monozygotic twins with cystic fibrosis. Repertoires were generated with immunoSEQ multiplex PCR, while TCRdb's copy carries only in-frame clones and drops some. The top ten clones hold under 1% of a sample with tens of thousands of clones, roughly 90% of them seen once. The material sequenced was blood. These receptor sequences come from a girl aged 2-10 years with cystic fibrosis. Each CDR3 is given with its conserved first and last residue. A D gene is named only where the DNA matches it firmly. Size values are once, few and many counts, or a class for expanded clones, and some rows have none.

D	V	size	J	CDR3	DNA
NA	TRBV30	NA	TRBJ1-5	CAWSVGRNQPQHF	TGTGCCTGGAGTGTAGGGCGCAATCAGCCCCAGCATTTT
NA	TRBV29-1	few	TRBJ1-1	CSVDDGPNTEAFF	TGCAGCGTTGATGACGGACCGAACACTGAAGCTTTCTTT
TRBD2	TRBV19	NA	TRBJ2-1	CASSMRREYNEQFF	TGTGCCAGTAGTATGAGGCGGGAGTACAATGAGCAGTTCTTC
TRBD1	TRBV30	NA	TRBJ2-7	CAWSFRDRGPGPDYEQYF	TGTGCCTGGAGTTTCCGGGACAGGGGGCCGGGACCCGACTACGAGCAGTACTTC
NA	TRBV9	NA	TRBJ2-1	CASSVLGVPDYNEQFF	TGTGCCAGCAGCGTATTAGGCGTTCCCGACTACAATGAGCAGTTCTTC
NA	TRBV6-5	NA	TRBJ1-1	CASSYSIGGLFTEAFF	TGTGCCAGCAGTTACTCGATAGGGGGGCTGTTCACTGAAGCTTTCTTT
NA	TRBV4-1	NA	TRBJ1-2	CASSQVRGYGYTF	TGCGCCAGCAGCCAAGTACGGGGTTATGGCTACACCTTC
TRBD1	TRBV10-3	NA	TRBJ1-3	CAISGPGQSSGNTIYF	TGTGCCATCAGTGGCCCGGGACAGAGCTCTGGAAACACCATATATTTT
TRBD1	TRBV13	NA	TRBJ2-7	CASSPRGQGKYEQYF	TGTGCCAGCAGCCCCAGGGGGCAGGGGAAGTACGAGCAGTACTTC
NA	TRBV14	few	TRBJ1-1	CASSQGMHTEAFF	TGTGCCAGCAGTCAGGGGATGCACACTGAAGCTTTCTTT
TRBD2	TRBV30	NA	TRBJ2-7	CAWSGLITSGGSEQYF	TGTGCCTGGAGCGGATTGATAACTAGCGGGGGCAGCGAGCAGTACTTC
TRBD2	TRBV10-1	NA	TRBJ2-3	CASRPGLAGEGRSTDTQYF	TGCGCCAGCAGGCCGGGACTAGCGGGAGAGGGACGAAGCACAGATACGCAGTATTTT
TRBD2	TRBV4-3	NA	TRBJ2-3	CASSQVHREGDTQYF	TGCGCCAGCAGCCAAGTTCATCGGGAGGGGGATACGCAGTATTTT
NA	TRBV18	NA	TRBJ2-2	CASSPVIEGTGELFF	TGTGCCAGCTCACCGGTGATCGAGGGAACCGGGGAGCTGTTTTTT
TRBD2	TRBV5-4	NA	TRBJ2-7	CASSLRASGEASYEQYF	TGTGCCAGCAGCTTGAGGGCTAGCGGGGAGGCCTCCTACGAGCAGTACTTC
NA	TRBV7-8	NA	TRBJ1-2	CASSQVMGGYGYTF	TGTGCCAGCAGCCAGGTTATGGGAGGCTATGGCTACACCTTC
NA	TRBV29-1	NA	TRBJ2-1	CSVGRRDRFNEQFF	TGCAGCGTTGGAAGGAGGGACCGTTTTAATGAGCAGTTCTTC
TRBD2	TRBV5-1	NA	TRBJ2-7	CASSQAGDSYEQYF	TGCGCCAGCAGCCAAGCGGGAGACTCCTACGAGCAGTACTTC
TRBD1	TRBV7-2	NA	TRBJ1-2	CASSFGTGVYGYTF	TGTGCCAGCAGCTTCGGGACAGGGGTCTATGGCTACACCTTC
TRBD2	TRBV7-2	NA	TRBJ2-1	CASSLASWVVLLREYNEQFF	TGTGCCAGCAGCTTAGCTTCATGGGTGGTTCTTTTGCGGGAGTACAATGAGCAGTTCTTC
NA	TRBV14	NA	TRBJ2-7	CASSLRGTYEQYF	TGTGCCAGCAGCCTCAGGGGTACCTACGAGCAGTACTTC
NA	TRBV7-2	NA	TRBJ2-5	CASSPAAPSETQYF	TGTGCCAGCAGTCCAGCGGCCCCATCAGAGACCCAGTACTTC
TRBD1	TRBV5-1	once	TRBJ2-2	CASSPRQGKNTGELFF	TGCGCCAGCAGCCCGCGACAGGGGAAGAACACCGGGGAGCTGTTTTTT
NA	TRBV30	NA	TRBJ1-1	CAWSVSANTEAFF	TGTGCCTGGAGTGTTTCAGCGAACACTGAAGCTTTCTTT
NA	TRBV4-2	NA	TRBJ2-5	CASSQEPTRLETQYF	TGTGCCAGCAGCCAAGAGCCGACTAGGTTAGAGACCCAGTACTTC